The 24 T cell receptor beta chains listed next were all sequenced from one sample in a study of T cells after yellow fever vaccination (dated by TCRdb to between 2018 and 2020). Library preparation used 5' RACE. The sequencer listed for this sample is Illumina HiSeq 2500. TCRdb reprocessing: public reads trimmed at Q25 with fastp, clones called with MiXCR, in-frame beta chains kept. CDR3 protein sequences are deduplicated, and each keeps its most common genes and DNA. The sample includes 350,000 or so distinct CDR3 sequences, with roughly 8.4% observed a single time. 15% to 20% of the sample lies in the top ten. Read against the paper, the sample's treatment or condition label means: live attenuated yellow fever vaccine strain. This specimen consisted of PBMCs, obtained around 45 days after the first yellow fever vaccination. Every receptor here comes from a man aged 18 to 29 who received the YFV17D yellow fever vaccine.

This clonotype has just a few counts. The CDR3 sequence: CASSPRLGTDQETQYF. The CDR3 region has the DNA TGTGCCAGCAGCCCGAGACTGGGGACAGACCAAGAGACCCAGTACTTC. The chain joins TRBV7-6 to TRBJ2-5, with 7 bases that match TRBD1. Trimming took 5 bases from V and 0 from J; bases not matched to a gene: 9. The germline CDR1 and CDR2 sequences are SGHVS and FNYEAQ. The CDR3 covers 16 residues.

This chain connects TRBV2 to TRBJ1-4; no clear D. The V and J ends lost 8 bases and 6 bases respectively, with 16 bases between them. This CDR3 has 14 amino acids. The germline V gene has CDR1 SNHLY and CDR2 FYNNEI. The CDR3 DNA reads TGTGCCAGCGAGGCAGCCTCGTGGGATGAAAAACTGTTTTTT. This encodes CASEAASWDEKLFF.

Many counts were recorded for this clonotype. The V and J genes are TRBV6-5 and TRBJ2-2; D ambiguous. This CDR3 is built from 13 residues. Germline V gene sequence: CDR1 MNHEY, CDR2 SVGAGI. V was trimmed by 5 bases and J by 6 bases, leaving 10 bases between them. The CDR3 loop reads CASSLRRAGELFF. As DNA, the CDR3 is TGTGCCAGCAGTCTTCGCCGGGCCGGGGAGCTGTTTTTT.

CDR3 residues: CASSSLLSTGELFF. CDR3 bases: TGTGCCAGCAGTTCGCTATTGAGCACCGGGGAGCTGTTTTTT. V is TRBV27 and J is TRBJ2-2, with D hard to call. Trimming left V 4 bases short and J 4 bases short, with 10 bases between. CDR1 MNHEY and CDR2 SMNVEV come from the germline V gene (reference sequence). This CDR3 region has 14 residues.

The CDR3 DNA follows: TGTGCCAGCAGTTTATACAGGGGAGGGCTCCAGTACTTC. Translation: CASSLYRGGLQYF. This chain links TRBV27 with TRBJ2-5; D is tentatively TRBD1 or TRBD2 (7 bases each). The CDR3 totals 13 residues. Trimming cost V 1 base and J 10 bases, with 13 bases left between them. The V gene's germline CDR1 is MNHEY and CDR2 SMNVEV (reference sequence).

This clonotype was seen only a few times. In nucleotides, the CDR3 is TGTGCCAGCAGTCCGGGGACAGCTTCCATGAACACTGAAGCTTTCTTT. Its translation: CASSPGTASMNTEAFF. The chain links TRBV6-2 or TRBV6-3 to TRBJ1-1, with TRBD1 matching 7 bases. Trimming removed 5 bases from V and 0 bases from J; junction bases left unmatched: 9. Per the germline V gene, CDR1 is MNHEY and CDR2 is SVGEGT. This CDR3 is built from 16 residues.

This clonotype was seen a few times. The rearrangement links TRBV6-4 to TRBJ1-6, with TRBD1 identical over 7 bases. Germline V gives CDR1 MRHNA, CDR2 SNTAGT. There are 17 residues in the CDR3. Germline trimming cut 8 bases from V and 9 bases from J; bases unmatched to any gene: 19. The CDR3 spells CASPMPQSTGRTSPLHF. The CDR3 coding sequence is TGTGCCAGCCCTATGCCCCAATCGACAGGGAGGACTTCACCCCTCCACTTT.

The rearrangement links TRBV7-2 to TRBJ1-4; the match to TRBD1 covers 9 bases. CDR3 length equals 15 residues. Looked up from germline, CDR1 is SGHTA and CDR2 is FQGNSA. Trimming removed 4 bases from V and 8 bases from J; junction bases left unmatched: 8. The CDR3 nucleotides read TGTGCCAGCAGCTCACAGGGGGCGCCTTGGGAAAAACTGTTTTTT. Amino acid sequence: CASSSQGAPWEKLFF.

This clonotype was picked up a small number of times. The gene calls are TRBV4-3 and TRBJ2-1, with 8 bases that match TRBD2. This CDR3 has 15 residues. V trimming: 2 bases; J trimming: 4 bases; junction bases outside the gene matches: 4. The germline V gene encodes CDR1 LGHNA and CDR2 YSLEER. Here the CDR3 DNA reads TGCGCCAGCAGCCAACTCGGGGGGGGTTACAATGAGCAGTTCTTC. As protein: CASSQLGGGYNEQFF.

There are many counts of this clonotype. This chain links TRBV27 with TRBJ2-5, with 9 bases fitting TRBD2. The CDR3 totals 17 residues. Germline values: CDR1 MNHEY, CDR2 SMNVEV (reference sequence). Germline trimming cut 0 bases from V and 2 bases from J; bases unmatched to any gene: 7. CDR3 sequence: CASSLSPPGLAQETQYF. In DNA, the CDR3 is TGTGCCAGCAGTTTATCGCCACCGGGACTAGCTCAAGAGACCCAGTACTTC.

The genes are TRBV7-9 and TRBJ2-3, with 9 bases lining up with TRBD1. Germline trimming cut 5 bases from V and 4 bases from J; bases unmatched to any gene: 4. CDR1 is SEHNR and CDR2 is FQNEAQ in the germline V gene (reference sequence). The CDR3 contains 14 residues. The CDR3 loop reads CASSPRQGADTQYF. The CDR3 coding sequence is TGTGCCAGCAGCCCGCGACAGGGGGCAGATACGCAGTATTTT.

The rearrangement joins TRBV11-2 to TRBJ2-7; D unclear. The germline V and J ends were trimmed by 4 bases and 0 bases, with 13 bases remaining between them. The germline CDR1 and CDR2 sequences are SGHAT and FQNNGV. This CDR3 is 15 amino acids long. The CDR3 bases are TGTGCCAGCAGCTCTTCCATGGGGAACTCCTACGAGCAGTACTTC. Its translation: CASSSSMGNSYEQYF.

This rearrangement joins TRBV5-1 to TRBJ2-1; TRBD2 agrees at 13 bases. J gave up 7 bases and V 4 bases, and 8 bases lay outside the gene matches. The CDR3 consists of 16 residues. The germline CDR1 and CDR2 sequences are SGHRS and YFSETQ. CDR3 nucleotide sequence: TGCGCCAGCAGCCTGCGGACTAGCGGGGGCGGGAATGAGCAGTTCTTC. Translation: CASSLRTSGGGNEQFF.

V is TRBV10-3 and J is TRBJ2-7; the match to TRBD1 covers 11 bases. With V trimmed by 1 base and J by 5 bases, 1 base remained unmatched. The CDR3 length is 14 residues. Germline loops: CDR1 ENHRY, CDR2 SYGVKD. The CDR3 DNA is TGTGCCATCAGTGAGTTGGACAGGGGGCACGAGCAGTACTTC. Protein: CAISELDRGHEQYF.

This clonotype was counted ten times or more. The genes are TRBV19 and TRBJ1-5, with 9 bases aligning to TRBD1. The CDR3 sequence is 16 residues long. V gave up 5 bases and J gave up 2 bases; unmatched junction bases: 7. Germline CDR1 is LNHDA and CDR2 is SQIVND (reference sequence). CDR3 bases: TGTGCCAGTAGTCCCCGGACAGGGGCTGGCAATCAGCCCCAGCATTTT. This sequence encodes CASSPRTGAGNQPQHF.

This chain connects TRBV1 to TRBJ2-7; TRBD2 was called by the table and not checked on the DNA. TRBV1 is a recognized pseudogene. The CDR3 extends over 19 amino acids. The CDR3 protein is CTSSHRRTSGGGRSWEQYV. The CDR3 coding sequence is TGCACCAGCAGCCACCGCCGGACTAGCGGGGGGGGAAGGTCTTGGGAGCAGTACGTC.

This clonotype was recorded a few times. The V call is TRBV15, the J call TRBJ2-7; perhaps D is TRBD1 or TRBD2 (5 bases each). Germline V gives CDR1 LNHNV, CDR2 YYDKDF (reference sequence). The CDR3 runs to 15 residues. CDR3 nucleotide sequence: TGTGCCACCAGCAGAGCAATGGGGACGTCCTCCGAGCAGTACGTC. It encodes CATSRAMGTSSEQYV.

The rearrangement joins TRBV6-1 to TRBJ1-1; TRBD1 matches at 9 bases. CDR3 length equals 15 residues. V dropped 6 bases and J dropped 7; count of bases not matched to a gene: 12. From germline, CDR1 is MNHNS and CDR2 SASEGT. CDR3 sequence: CASSPFRDRAGEAFF. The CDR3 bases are TGTGCCAGCAGCCCATTCAGGGACAGGGCGGGTGAAGCTTTCTTT.

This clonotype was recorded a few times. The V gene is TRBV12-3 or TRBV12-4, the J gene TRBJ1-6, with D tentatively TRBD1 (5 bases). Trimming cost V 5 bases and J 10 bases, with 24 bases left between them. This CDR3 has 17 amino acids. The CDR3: CASSPRRSGRSWSPLHF. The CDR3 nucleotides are TGTGCCAGCAGTCCACGCCGTTCAGGGAGGTCGTGGTCACCCCTCCACTTT.

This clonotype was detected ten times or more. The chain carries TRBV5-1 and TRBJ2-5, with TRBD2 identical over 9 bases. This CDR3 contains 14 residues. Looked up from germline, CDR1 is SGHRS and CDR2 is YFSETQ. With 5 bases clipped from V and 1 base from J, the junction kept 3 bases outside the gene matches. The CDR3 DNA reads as TGCGCCAGCAGATTTAGCGGGGGCCAAGAGACCCAGTACTTC. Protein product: CASRFSGGQETQYF.

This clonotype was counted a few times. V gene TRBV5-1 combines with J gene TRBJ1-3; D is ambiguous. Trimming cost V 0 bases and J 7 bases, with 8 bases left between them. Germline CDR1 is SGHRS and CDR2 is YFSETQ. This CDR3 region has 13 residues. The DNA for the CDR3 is TGCGCCAGCAGCTTGGACACGACGAACACCATATATTTT. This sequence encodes CASSLDTTNTIYF. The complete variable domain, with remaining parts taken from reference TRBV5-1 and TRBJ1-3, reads KAGVTQTPRYLIKTRGQQVTLSCSPISGHRSVSWYQQTPGQGLQFLFEYFSETQRNKGNFPGRFSGRQFSNSRSEMNVSTLELGDSALYLCASSLDTTNTIYFGEGSWLTVV.

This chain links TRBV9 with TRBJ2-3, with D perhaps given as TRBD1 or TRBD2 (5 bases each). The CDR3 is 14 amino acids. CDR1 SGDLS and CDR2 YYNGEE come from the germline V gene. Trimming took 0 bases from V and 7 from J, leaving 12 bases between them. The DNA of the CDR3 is TGTGCCAGCAGCGTAGACGGGGCAGCGTATACGCAGTATTTT. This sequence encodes CASSVDGAAYTQYF.

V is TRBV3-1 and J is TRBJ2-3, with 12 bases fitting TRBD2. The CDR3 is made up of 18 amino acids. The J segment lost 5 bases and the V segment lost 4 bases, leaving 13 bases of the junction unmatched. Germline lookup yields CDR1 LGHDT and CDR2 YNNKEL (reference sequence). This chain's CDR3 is CASSLVKLAGGQGDTQYF. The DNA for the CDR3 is TGTGCCAGCAGCCTCGTAAAACTAGCGGGGGGCCAGGGAGATACGCAGTATTTT.

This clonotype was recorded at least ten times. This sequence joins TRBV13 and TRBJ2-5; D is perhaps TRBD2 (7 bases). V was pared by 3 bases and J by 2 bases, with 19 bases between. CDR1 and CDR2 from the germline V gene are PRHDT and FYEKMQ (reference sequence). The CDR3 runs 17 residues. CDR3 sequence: CASSLGDLRGGQETQYF. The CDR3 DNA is TGTGCCAGCAGCTTGGGGGATTTAAGGGGGGGACAAGAGACCCAGTACTTC.